The T cell receptor (beta chain) under discussion was sequenced for a study of T cell changes during pregnancy in multiple sclerosis. Trimming shortened V by 5 bases and J by 1 base, and 11 bases separated the two germline ends. This CDR3 contains 14 residues. The germline V gene encodes CDR1 SEHNR and CDR2 FQNEAQ (reference sequence). Here immunoSEQ multiplex PCR was the method, and the copy in TCRdb shows in-frame clones only, minus some. The sample lists around 95,000 clones; 94% were seen once. The sequence was collected from a female donor in good health, enrolled as a control in a pregnancy study. V and J are TRBV7-9 and TRBJ1-1; possibly TRBD1 for D (5 bases). Sequencing used peripheral blood, obtained after pregnancy. CDR3 coding DNA: TGTGCCAGCAGCCCCAGGGCAGGGAACACTGAAGCTTTCTTT. This sequence encodes CASSPRAGNTEAFF.